Following are 12 T cell receptor beta chains from one sample sequenced in a study of T cell responses to AZD1222 COVID-19 vaccine. The table came from immunoSEQ multiplex PCR; TCRdb's copy has only in-frame clones and leaves some out. The sample has about 270,000 clones; around 93% are singletons. The specimen comprised peripheral blood, sampled 28 days after the second AZD1222 dose. All receptors derive from an adult who received the AZD1222 COVID-19 vaccine.

V gene TRBV13 combines with J gene TRBJ1-2; possible D gene TRBD1, 5 bases. Trimming shortened V by 5 bases and J by 6 bases, and 10 bases separated the two germline ends. CDR1 and CDR2 (germline): PRHDT, FYEKMQ (reference sequence). CDR3 length equals 12 residues. CDR3 in amino acids: CASSGGRHGYTF. In DNA, the CDR3 is TGTGCCAGCAGCGGGGGACGCCATGGCTACACCTTC.

The chain employs TRBV3-1 (or the pseudogene TRBV3-2) and TRBJ2-6; the D gene is possibly TRBD2 (5 bases). Per the germline V gene, CDR1 is LGHDT and CDR2 is YNNKEL (reference sequence). The CDR3 extends over 16 amino acids. V lost 2 bases, J lost 3 bases, and 11 bases lay in between. CDR3 bases: TGTGCCAGCAGCCAAAGTCTAGCTGATGGGGCCAACGTCCTGACTTTC. Translating it yields CASSQSLADGANVLTF.

The V gene is TRBV3-1 (or the pseudogene TRBV3-2), the J gene TRBJ2-5; D is undetermined. The CDR3 runs 16 residues. V was trimmed by 4 bases and J by 3 bases, leaving 18 bases between them. Germline V gene data show CDR1 as LGHDT and CDR2 as YNNKEL (reference sequence). The CDR3 nucleotides are TGTGCCAGCAGCCCCATCGCCGGACGTTCAGAAGAGACCCAGTACTTC. Translation: CASSPIAGRSEETQYF.

V is TRBV5-1 and J is TRBJ2-2, with 15 bases matching TRBD2. Per the germline V gene, CDR1 is SGHRS and CDR2 is YFSETQ. V was clipped by 4 bases and J by 5 bases; unmatched bases: 6. The CDR3 length is 17 residues. The chain's CDR3 is CASSPGLAGGRTGELFF. DNA of the CDR3: TGCGCCAGCAGCCCGGGACTAGCGGGAGGAAGGACCGGGGAGCTGTTTTTT. Using reference TRBV5-1 and TRBJ2-2 for the parts outside the CDR3, the full variable domain is KAGVTQTPRYLIKTRGQQVTLSCSPISGHRSVSWYQQTPGQGLQFLFEYFSETQRNKGNFPGRFSGRQFSNSRSEMNVSTLELGDSALYLCASSPGLAGGRTGELFFGEGSRLTVL.

V usage is TRBV5-6 and J usage is TRBJ1-5; possible D gene TRBD1, 6 bases. V was pared by 0 bases and J by 7 bases, with 11 bases between. CDR3 length equals 14 residues. The germline V gene has CDR1 SGHDT and CDR2 YYEEEE. Here the CDR3 DNA reads TGTGCCAGCAGCTTGGCAGGAGGGGGACAGCCCCAGCATTTT. As protein: CASSLAGGGQPQHF.

This chain uses TRBV7-8 with TRBJ2-7; 8 bases are shared with TRBD1. CDR1 and CDR2 (germline): SGHVS, FQNEAQ. V lost 1 base to trimming and J lost 4 bases; unmatched junction nucleotides: 9. The CDR3 is 16 amino acids. CDR3 amino acids: CASSLEARGPRYEQYF. For the CDR3, the DNA is TGTGCCAGCAGCTTAGAGGCCAGGGGGCCTAGGTACGAGCAGTACTTC.

The V and J genes are TRBV28 and TRBJ1-6; 7 nucleotides line up with TRBD1. After removal of 6 bases from V and 8 bases from J, the junction contained 10 bases not matched to a gene. Germline V CDR1 and CDR2: MDHEN, SYDVKM. The CDR3 consists of 15 residues. The CDR3 spells CASSTSAGGDSPLHF. The CDR3 coding sequence is TGTGCCAGCAGCACGTCAGCAGGGGGTGATTCACCCCTCCACTTT. The variable domain in full, with the rest retrieved from reference TRBV28 and TRBJ1-6, is DVKVTQSSRYLVKRTGEKVFLECVQDMDHENMFWYRQDPGLGLRLIYFSYDVKMKEKGDIPEGYSVSREKKERFSLILESASTNQTSMYLCASSTSAGGDSPLHFGNGTRLTVT.

The chain recombines TRBV9 with TRBJ1-4, with a possible D match to TRBD1 (6 bases). V lost 0 bases to trimming and J lost 7 bases, with 13 bases between them. The CDR3 runs 15 residues. From germline, CDR1 is SGDLS and CDR2 YYNGEE. CDR3 region: CASSVGGPIGEKLFF. In nucleotides, the CDR3 is TGTGCCAGCAGCGTAGGGGGGCCGATAGGTGAAAAACTGTTTTTT.

This sequence joins TRBV7-9 and TRBJ2-1; D not certain. CDR3 length: 17 residues. V shed 5 bases and J shed 0 bases, with 17 bases lying between them. From germline, CDR1 is SEHNR and CDR2 FQNEAQ (reference sequence). DNA of the CDR3: TGTGCCAGCAGCCTCCTGGGCAAGCCCAGCTCCTACAATGAGCAGTTCTTC. It is translated as CASSLLGKPSSYNEQFF.

This chain connects TRBV11-2 to TRBJ1-2; D is undetermined. This CDR3 contains 13 residues. The germline CDR1 and CDR2 sequences are SGHAT and FQNNGV. V was clipped by 2 bases and J by 4 bases, with 8 bases between them. This CDR3 reads CASSLNTPYGYTF. CDR3 in DNA: TGTGCCAGCAGCTTAAACACACCCTATGGCTACACCTTC.

V is TRBV5-4 and J is TRBJ1-5; 10 positions match TRBD1. With V trimmed by 4 bases and J by 6 bases, 10 bases remained unmatched. Per the germline V gene, CDR1 is SGHNT and CDR2 is YYREEE (reference sequence). The CDR3 runs 16 residues. The CDR3 region is CASSRWTGGNSQPQHF. DNA for the CDR3: TGTGCCAGCAGCCGCTGGACAGGGGGTAATTCTCAGCCCCAGCATTTT.

The chain combines TRBV16 with TRBJ1-2; D might be TRBD1 (6 bases). V was cut by 4 bases and J by 9 bases, with 24 bases left in between. The CDR3 totals 16 residues. Germline CDR1 and CDR2: KGHSY and FQNENV. This chain's CDR3 is CASSPSSSGVFHSYTF. CDR3 DNA: TGTGCCAGCAGCCCGTCCAGCTCAGGGGTCTTCCACAGCTACACCTTC.